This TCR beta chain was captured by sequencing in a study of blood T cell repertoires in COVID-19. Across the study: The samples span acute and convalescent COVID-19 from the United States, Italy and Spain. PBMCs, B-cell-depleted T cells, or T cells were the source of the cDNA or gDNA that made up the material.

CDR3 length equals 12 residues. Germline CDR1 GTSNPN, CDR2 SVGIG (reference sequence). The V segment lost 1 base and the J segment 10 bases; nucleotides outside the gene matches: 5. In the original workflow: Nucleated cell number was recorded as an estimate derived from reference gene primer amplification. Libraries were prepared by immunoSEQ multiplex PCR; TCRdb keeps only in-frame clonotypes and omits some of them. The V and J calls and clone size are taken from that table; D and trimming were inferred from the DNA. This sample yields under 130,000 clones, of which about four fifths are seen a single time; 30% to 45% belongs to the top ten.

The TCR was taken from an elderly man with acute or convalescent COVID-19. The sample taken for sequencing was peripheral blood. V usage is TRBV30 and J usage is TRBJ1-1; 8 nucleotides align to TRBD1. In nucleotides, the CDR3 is TGTGCCTGGAGTGGGACAGGGTTGTCAGCTTTCTTT. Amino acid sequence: CAWSGTGLSAFF. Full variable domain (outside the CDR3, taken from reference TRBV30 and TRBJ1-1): SQTIHQWPATLVQPVGSPLSLECTVEGTSNPNLYWYRQAAGRGLQLLFYSVGIGQISSEVPQNLSASRPQDRQFILSSKKLLLSDSGFYLCAWSGTGLSAFFGQGTRLTVV.